A selection of T cell receptor beta chains follows, all from one sample in a study of sequential checkpoint blockade in melanoma. Measured with immunoSEQ multiplex PCR; TCRdb has only the in-frame clones, and not every one. The sample holds roughly 16,000 clones, 60% to 75% seen once. The source was CD8+ T cells sorted from blood (inferred from file names), collected from a patient given nivolumab and ipilimumab in sequence. These TCRs come from a human donor with melanoma. Each CDR3 is given with its conserved first and last residue. The D gene is left open where the match is weak. The size field is filled for only some rows; it gives once, few, many or a size class.

abundance: once
j_gene: TRBJ1-1
d_gene: NA
v_gene: TRBV5-4
CDR3nt: TGTGCCAGCAGCTTTGGCAACCAGAACACTGAAGCTTTCTTT
CDR3aa: CASSFGNQNTEAFF

abundance: NA
j_gene: TRBJ2-5
d_gene: TRBD2
v_gene: TRBV4-3
CDR3nt: TGCGCCAGCAGCCAAGATGGAACTAGCGGGGTTTCAGAGACCCAGTACTTC
CDR3aa: CASSQDGTSGVSETQYF

abundance: NA
j_gene: TRBJ2-7
d_gene: NA
v_gene: TRBV7-9
CDR3nt: TGTGCCAGCAGTCTTAGCTTCGAGCAGTACTTC
CDR3aa: CASSLSFEQYF

abundance: NA
j_gene: TRBJ2-7
d_gene: NA
v_gene: TRBV19
CDR3nt: TGTGCCAGTAGTATAAGATGGGGGGAGAGCTCCTACGAGCAGTACTTC
CDR3aa: CASSIRWGESSYEQYF

abundance: NA
j_gene: TRBJ2-1
d_gene: NA
v_gene: TRBV5-8
CDR3nt: TGTGCCAGCAGCCCGTACTACAATGAGCAGTTCTTC
CDR3aa: CASSPYYNEQFF

abundance: NA
j_gene: TRBJ2-1
d_gene: TRBD1
v_gene: TRBV11-3
CDR3nt: TGTGCCAGCAGCGGAACAGGGGGAGGCTCCTACAATGAGCAGTTCTTC
CDR3aa: CASSGTGGGSYNEQFF

abundance: once
j_gene: TRBJ2-1
d_gene: NA
v_gene: TRBV7-8
CDR3nt: TGTGCCAGCAGCTTAGTGGGAGCTAACCGCAATGAGCAGTTCTTC
CDR3aa: CASSLVGANRNEQFF

abundance: NA
j_gene: TRBJ1-5
d_gene: NA
v_gene: TRBV6-6
CDR3nt: TGTGCCAGCACCGACGCGACCGAACAGAATCAGCCCCAGCATTTT
CDR3aa: CASTDATEQNQPQHF

abundance: NA
j_gene: TRBJ2-7
d_gene: TRBD1
v_gene: TRBV7-9
CDR3nt: TGTGCCAGCAGCTCTAGGGGACAGGGGGCCAGATACGAGCAGTACTTC
CDR3aa: CASSSRGQGARYEQYF

abundance: once
j_gene: TRBJ1-1
d_gene: NA
v_gene: TRBV7-8
CDR3nt: TGTGCCAGCAGCTTAGTCGGGTTAGCGGGCACTGAAGCTTTCTTT
CDR3aa: CASSLVGLAGTEAFF

abundance: once
j_gene: TRBJ2-7
d_gene: NA
v_gene: TRBV6-6
CDR3nt: TGTGCCAGCAGTTACTCGAGTACAGGCCGGTCGGAGCAGTACTTC
CDR3aa: CASSYSSTGRSEQYF

abundance: NA
j_gene: TRBJ1-6
d_gene: TRBD1
v_gene: TRBV27
CDR3nt: TGTGCCCCCCCCGCCGACAGGGTGGGTTCACCCCTCCACTTT
CDR3aa: CAPPADRVGSPLHF

abundance: few
j_gene: TRBJ2-1
d_gene: TRBD2
v_gene: TRBV10-3
CDR3nt: TGTGCCATCTCCCGTAGCGGGAGTTACTACAATGAGCAGTTCTTC
CDR3aa: CAISRSGSYYNEQFF

abundance: NA
j_gene: TRBJ2-3
d_gene: NA
v_gene: TRBV13
CDR3nt: TGTGCCAGCAGCCTATACCGGGACTTGAACACAGATACGCAGTATTTT
CDR3aa: CASSLYRDLNTDTQYF

abundance: NA
j_gene: TRBJ2-1
d_gene: TRBD2
v_gene: TRBV9
CDR3nt: TGTGCCAGCAGCGTCGGGACTAGCGGGAAAAATGAGCAGTTCTTC
CDR3aa: CASSVGTSGKNEQFF

abundance: NA
j_gene: TRBJ2-1
d_gene: TRBD2
v_gene: TRBV7-9
CDR3nt: TGTGCCAGCAGCTTAGTCGGGACTAGCGGGAGTTTCTACAATGAGCAGTTCTTC
CDR3aa: CASSLVGTSGSFYNEQFF

abundance: NA
j_gene: TRBJ2-1
d_gene: NA
v_gene: TRBV15
CDR3nt: TGTGCCACCAGGACTGGACCGAGGGACAATGAGCAGTTCTTC
CDR3aa: CATRTGPRDNEQFF

abundance: NA
j_gene: TRBJ2-7
d_gene: NA
v_gene: TRBV4-3
CDR3nt: TGCGCCAGCAGCCAAGTCGGGTCTTCCTACGAGCAGTACTTC
CDR3aa: CASSQVGSSYEQYF

abundance: NA
j_gene: TRBJ2-5
d_gene: NA
v_gene: TRBV7-9
CDR3nt: TGTGCCAGCAGCTTTATAGGACAGAAAGAGACCCAGTACTTC
CDR3aa: CASSFIGQKETQYF

abundance: few
j_gene: TRBJ2-5
d_gene: TRBD1
v_gene: TRBV7-2
CDR3nt: TGTGCCAGCAGCATACTACAGGGGCGGCAAGAGACCCAGTACTTC
CDR3aa: CASSILQGRQETQYF

abundance: NA
j_gene: TRBJ2-5
d_gene: NA
v_gene: TRBV6-5
CDR3nt: TGTGCCAGCAGTCACTCCGGGTCGCTGGGAGAGACCCAGTACTTC
CDR3aa: CASSHSGSLGETQYF

abundance: NA
j_gene: TRBJ2-7
d_gene: TRBD1
v_gene: TRBV7-3
CDR3nt: TGTGCCAGCAGCTTGTCCGGGACAGGCACCGACGAGCAGTACTTC
CDR3aa: CASSLSGTGTDEQYF

abundance: NA
j_gene: TRBJ1-6
d_gene: TRBD1
v_gene: TRBV7-2
CDR3nt: TGTGCCAGCAGCTTCTGGGACAGGAATAATTCACCCCTCCACTTT
CDR3aa: CASSFWDRNNSPLHF

abundance: NA
j_gene: TRBJ2-7
d_gene: TRBD2
v_gene: TRBV4-1
CDR3nt: TGCGCCTCTTTCAAGTTACCCCCTTTACAGCGGGAGTTCTCCTACGAGCAGTACTTC
CDR3aa: CASFKLPPLQREFSYEQYF

abundance: NA
j_gene: TRBJ1-6
d_gene: NA
v_gene: TRBV2
CDR3nt: TGTGCCAGCAGTGAAGGGGCAGTCGGATCACCCCTCCACTTT
CDR3aa: CASSEGAVGSPLHF

abundance: NA
j_gene: TRBJ1-1
d_gene: NA
v_gene: TRBV7-3
CDR3nt: TGTGCCAGCAGCCCGACAGGGAACACTGAAGCTTTCTTT
CDR3aa: CASSPTGNTEAFF

abundance: NA
j_gene: TRBJ2-2
d_gene: TRBD1
v_gene: TRBV4-3
CDR3nt: TGCGCCAGCAGCCAAGCGGGACAGAGCCCCTATAACACCGGGGAGCTGTTTTTT
CDR3aa: CASSQAGQSPYNTGELFF

abundance: NA
j_gene: TRBJ1-2
d_gene: NA
v_gene: TRBV4-3
CDR3nt: TGCGCCAGCAGCCCCGTGGAGGGAGGCGGCTATGGCTACACCTTC
CDR3aa: CASSPVEGGGYGYTF

abundance: NA
j_gene: TRBJ2-3
d_gene: NA
v_gene: TRBV6-1
CDR3nt: TGTGCCAGCATTTCCCTGACAGGTAGCACAGATACGCAGTATTTT
CDR3aa: CASISLTGSTDTQYF